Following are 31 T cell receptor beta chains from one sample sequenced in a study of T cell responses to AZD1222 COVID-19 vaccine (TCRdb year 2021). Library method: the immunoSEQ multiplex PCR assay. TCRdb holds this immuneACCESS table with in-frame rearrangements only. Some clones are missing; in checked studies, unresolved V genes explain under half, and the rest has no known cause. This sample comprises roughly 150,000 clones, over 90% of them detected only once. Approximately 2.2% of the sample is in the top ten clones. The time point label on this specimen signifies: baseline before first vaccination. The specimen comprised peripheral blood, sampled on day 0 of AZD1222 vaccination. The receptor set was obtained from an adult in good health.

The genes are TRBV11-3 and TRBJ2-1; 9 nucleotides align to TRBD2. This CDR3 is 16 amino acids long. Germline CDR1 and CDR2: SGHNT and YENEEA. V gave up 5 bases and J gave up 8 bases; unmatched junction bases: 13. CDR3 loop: CASSGVAGEGAHEQFF. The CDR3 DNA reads TGTGCCAGCAGCGGGGTAGCGGGAGAAGGGGCACATGAGCAGTTCTTC.

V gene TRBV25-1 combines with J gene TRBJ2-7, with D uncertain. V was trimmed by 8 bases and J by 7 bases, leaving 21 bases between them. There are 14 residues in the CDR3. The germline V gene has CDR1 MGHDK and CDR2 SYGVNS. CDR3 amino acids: CASQDATTDGEQYF. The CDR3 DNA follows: TGTGCCAGCCAGGATGCCACAACGGATGGGGAGCAGTACTTC.

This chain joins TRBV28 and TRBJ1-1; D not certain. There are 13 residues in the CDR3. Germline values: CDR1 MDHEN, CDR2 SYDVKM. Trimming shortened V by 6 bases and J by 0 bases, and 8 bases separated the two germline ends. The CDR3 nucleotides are TGTGCCAGCAGCTGGAGCATGAACACTGAAGCTTTCTTT. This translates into CASSWSMNTEAFF.

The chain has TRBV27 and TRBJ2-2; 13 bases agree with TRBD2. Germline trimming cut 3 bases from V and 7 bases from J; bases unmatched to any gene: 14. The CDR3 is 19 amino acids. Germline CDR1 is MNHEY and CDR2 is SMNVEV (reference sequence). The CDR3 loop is CASSFLTRTSGSHGGELFF. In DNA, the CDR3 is TGTGCCAGCAGTTTCCTCACCCGGACTAGCGGGAGCCATGGCGGGGAGCTGTTTTTT.

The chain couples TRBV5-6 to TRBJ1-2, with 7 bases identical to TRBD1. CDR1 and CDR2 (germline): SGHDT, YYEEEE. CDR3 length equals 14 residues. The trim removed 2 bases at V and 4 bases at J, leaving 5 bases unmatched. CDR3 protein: CASSFGDRAYGYTF. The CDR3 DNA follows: TGTGCCAGCAGCTTTGGCGACAGGGCCTATGGCTACACCTTC. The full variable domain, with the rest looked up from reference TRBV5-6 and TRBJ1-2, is DAGVTQSPTHLIKTRGQQVTLRCSPKSGHDTVSWYQQALGQGPQFIFQYYEEEERQRGNFPDRFSGHQFPNYSSELNVNALLLGDSALYLCASSFGDRAYGYTFGSGTRLTVV.

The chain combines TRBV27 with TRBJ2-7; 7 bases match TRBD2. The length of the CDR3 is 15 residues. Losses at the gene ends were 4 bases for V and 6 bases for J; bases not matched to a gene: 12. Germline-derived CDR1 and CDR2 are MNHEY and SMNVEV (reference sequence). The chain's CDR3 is CASSSRLAANTEQYF. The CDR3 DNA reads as TGTGCCAGCAGTTCCCGACTAGCCGCCAATACCGAGCAGTACTTC.

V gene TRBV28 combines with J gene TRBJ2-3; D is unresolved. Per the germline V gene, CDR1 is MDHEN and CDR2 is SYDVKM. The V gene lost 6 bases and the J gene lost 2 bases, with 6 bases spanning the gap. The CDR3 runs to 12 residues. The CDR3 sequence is CASRDNTDTQYF. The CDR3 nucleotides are TGTGCCAGCAGGGATAACACAGATACGCAGTATTTT.

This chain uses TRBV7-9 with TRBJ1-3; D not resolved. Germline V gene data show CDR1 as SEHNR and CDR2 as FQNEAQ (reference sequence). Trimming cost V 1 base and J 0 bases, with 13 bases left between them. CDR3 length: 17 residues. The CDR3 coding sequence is TGTGCCAGCAGCTTAGACGGCACGGCTCTCTCTGGAAACACCATATATTTT. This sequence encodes CASSLDGTALSGNTIYF.

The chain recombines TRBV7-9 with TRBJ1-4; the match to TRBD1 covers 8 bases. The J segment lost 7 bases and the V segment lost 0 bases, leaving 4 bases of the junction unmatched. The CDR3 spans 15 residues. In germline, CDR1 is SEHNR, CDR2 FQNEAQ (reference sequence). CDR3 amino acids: CASSLAQGVGEKLFF. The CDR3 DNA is TGTGCCAGCAGCTTAGCACAGGGGGTAGGTGAAAAACTGTTTTTT.

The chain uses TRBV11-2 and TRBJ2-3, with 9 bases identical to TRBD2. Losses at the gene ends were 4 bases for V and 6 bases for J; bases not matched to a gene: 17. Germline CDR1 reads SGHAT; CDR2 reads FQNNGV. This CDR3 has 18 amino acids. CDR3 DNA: TGTGCCAGCAGCTCCTTTACTCCGGGACTAGCATCCTCTGATACGCAGTATTTT. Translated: CASSSFTPGLASSDTQYF.

In DNA, the CDR3 is TGTGCCAGCAGTTCTCGCGTCTCGGCCTTTAAGTGGGGGATCCCCTCGAACACTGAAGCTTTCTTT. Protein sequence: CASSSRVSAFKWGIPSNTEAFF. This sequence joins TRBV27 and TRBJ1-1; the D gene is possibly TRBD1 (5 bases). Germline lookup yields CDR1 MNHEY and CDR2 SMNVEV (reference sequence). The V end was cut by 4 bases, the J end by 1 base, with 34 bases between. This CDR3 comprises 22 residues.

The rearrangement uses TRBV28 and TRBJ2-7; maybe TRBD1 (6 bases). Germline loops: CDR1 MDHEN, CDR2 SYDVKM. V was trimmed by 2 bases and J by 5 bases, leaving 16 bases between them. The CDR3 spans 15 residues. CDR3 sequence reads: CASSLPQLRGHEQYF. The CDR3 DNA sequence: TGTGCCAGCAGTTTACCCCAACTCAGGGGCCACGAGCAGTACTTC.

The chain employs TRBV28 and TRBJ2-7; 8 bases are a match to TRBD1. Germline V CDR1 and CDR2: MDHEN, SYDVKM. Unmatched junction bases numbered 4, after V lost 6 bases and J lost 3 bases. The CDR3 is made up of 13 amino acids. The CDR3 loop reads CASRVDRDYEQYF. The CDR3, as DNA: TGTGCCAGCAGGGTGGACAGGGACTACGAGCAGTACTTC.

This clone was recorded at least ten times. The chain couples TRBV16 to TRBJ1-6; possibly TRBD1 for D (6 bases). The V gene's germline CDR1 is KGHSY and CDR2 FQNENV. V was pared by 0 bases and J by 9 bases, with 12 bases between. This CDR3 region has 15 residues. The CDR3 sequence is CASSQSGAGSSPLHF. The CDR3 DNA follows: TGTGCCAGCAGCCAATCGGGGGCAGGGTCTTCACCCCTCCACTTT.

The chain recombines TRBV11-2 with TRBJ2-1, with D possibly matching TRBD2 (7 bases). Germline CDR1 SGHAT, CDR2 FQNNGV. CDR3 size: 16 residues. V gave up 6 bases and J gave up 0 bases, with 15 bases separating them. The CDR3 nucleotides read TGTGCCAGCAGGGCGGGGGCCCCACTCTCCTACAATGAGCAGTTCTTC. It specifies CASRAGAPLSYNEQFF.

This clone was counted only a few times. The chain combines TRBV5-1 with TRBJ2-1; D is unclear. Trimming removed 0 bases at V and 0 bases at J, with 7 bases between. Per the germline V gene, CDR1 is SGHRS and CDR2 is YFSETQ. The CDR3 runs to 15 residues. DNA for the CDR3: TGCGCCAGCAGCTTGGACTCGAGCTCCTACAATGAGCAGTTCTTC. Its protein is CASSLDSSSYNEQFF.

As DNA, the CDR3 is TGTGCCAGTAGTATGCAGCAGGGTGCCGGTACTGAAGCTTTCTTT. It yields the protein CASSMQQGAGTEAFF. This rearrangement joins TRBV19 to TRBJ1-1; possibly TRBD1 for D (5 bases). The V end was cut by 3 bases, the J end by 5 bases, with 16 bases between. This CDR3 region has 15 residues. The germline gives CDR1 LNHDA, CDR2 SQIVND (reference sequence).

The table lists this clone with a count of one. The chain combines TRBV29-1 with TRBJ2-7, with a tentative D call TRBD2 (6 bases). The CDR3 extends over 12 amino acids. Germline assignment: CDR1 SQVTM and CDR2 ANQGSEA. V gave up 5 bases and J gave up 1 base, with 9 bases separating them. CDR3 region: CSVQEGSYEQYF. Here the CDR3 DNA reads TGCAGCGTTCAGGAGGGATCCTACGAGCAGTACTTC.

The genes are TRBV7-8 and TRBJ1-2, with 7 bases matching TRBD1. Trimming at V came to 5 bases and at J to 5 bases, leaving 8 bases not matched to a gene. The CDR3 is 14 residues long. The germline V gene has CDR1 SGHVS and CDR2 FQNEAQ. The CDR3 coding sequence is TGTGCCAGCAGCGATAACGCAGGGGGGTATGGCTACACCTTC. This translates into CASSDNAGGYGYTF.

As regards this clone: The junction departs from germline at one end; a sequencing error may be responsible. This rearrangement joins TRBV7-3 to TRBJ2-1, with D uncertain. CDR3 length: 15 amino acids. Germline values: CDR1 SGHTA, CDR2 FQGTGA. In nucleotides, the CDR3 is TGTGCCAGCACCTTACAAGTCGCCCCCGGCAATGAGCAGTTCTTC. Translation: CASTLQVAPGNEQFF.

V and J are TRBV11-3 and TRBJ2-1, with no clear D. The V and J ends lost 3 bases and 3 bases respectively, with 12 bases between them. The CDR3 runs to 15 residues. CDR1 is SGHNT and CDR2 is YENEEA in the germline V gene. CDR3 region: CASSLKGSLYNEQFF. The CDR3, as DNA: TGTGCCAGCAGCTTGAAGGGCTCCCTCTACAATGAGCAGTTCTTC.

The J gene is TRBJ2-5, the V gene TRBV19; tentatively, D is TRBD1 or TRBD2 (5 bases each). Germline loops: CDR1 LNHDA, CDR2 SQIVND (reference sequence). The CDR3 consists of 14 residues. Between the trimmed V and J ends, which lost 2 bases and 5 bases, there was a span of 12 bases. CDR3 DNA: TGTGCCAGTAGTATATCGGGGCGGTGGGAGACCCAGTACTTC. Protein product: CASSISGRWETQYF.

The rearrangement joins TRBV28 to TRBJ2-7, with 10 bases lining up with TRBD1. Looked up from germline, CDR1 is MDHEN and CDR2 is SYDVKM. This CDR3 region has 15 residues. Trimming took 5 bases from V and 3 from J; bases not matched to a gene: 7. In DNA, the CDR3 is TGTGCCAGCAGTGAGGCCGGGACAGGGGACTACGAGCAGTACTTC. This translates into CASSEAGTGDYEQYF.

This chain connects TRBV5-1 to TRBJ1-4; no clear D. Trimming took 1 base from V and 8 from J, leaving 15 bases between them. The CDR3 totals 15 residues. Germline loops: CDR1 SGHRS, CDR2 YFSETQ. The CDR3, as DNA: TGCGCCAGCAGCTTGCCCTCGTCTCGAAGAGAAAAACTGTTTTTT. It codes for CASSLPSSRREKLFF.

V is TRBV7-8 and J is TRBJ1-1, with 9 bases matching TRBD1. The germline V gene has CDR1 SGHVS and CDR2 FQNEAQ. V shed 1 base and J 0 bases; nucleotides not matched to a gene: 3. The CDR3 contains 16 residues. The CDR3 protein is CASSLGQGVLNTEAFF. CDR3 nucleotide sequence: TGTGCCAGCAGCTTAGGACAGGGGGTTTTGAACACTGAAGCTTTCTTT.

The CDR3 sequence is CASSQDTQGSYGYTF. CDR3 in DNA: TGTGCCAGCAGCCAAGATACGCAGGGATCCTATGGCTACACCTTC. The gene calls are TRBV3-1 (or the pseudogene TRBV3-2) and TRBJ1-2; the D gene is possibly TRBD1 (5 bases). Trimming stripped 0 bases from V and 4 bases from J, with 12 bases between. The CDR3 extends over 15 amino acids. The germline V gene encodes CDR1 LGHDT and CDR2 YNNKEL (reference sequence).

The CDR3 spells CASTQYRVWDTEAFF. The CDR3 coding sequence is TGTGCCAGCACCCAGTACAGGGTCTGGGACACTGAAGCTTTCTTT. V gene TRBV6-5 combines with J gene TRBJ1-1; the D gene is possibly TRBD1 (6 bases). The V end lost 7 bases, the J end lost 3 bases, and 18 bases lay between the germline ends. The CDR3 is 15 residues long. CDR1 and CDR2 from the germline V gene are MNHEY and SVGAGI.

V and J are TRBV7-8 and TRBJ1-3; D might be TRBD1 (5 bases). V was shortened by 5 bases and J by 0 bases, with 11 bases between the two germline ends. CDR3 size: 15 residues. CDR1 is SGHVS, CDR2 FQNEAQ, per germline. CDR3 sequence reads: CASSPRQSSGNTIYF. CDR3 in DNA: TGTGCCAGCAGCCCCCGACAGAGCTCTGGAAACACCATATATTTT. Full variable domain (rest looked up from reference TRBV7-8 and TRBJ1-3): GAGVSQSPRYKVAKRGQDVALRCDPISGHVSLFWYQQALGQGPEFLTYFQNEAQLDKSGLPSDRFFAERPEGSVSTLKIQRTQQEDSAVYLCASSPRQSSGNTIYFGEGSWLTVV.

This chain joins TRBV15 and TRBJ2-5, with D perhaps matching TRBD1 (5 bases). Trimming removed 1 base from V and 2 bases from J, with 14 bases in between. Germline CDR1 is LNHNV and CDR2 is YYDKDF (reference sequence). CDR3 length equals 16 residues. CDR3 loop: CATSRGQPILQETQYF. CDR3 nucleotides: TGTGCCACCAGCAGAGGACAGCCGATTCTGCAAGAGACCCAGTACTTC.

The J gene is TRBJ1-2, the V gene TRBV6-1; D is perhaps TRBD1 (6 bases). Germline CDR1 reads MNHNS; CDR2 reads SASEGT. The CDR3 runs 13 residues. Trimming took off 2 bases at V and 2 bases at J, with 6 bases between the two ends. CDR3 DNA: TGTGCCAGCAGTGAACAGGGGAACTATGGCTACACCTTC. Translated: CASSEQGNYGYTF.

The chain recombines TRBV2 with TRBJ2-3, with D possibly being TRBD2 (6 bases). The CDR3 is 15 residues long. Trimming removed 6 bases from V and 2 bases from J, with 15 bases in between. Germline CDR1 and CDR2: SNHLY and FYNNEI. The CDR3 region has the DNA TGTGCCAGCAGCCTTGACTGGAGGGCCACAGATACGCAGTATTTT. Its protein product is CASSLDWRATDTQYF.